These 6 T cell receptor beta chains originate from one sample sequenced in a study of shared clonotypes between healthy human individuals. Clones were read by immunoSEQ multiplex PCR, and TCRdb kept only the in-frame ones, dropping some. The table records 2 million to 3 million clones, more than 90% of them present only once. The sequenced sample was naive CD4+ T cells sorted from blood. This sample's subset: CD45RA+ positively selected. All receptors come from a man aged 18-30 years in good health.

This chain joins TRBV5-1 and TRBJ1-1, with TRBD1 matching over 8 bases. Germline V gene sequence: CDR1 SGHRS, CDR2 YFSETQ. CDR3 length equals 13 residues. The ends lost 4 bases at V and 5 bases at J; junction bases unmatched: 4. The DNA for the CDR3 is TGCGCCAGCAGCAAGGACAGGGCGACTGAAGCTTTCTTT. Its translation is CASSKDRATEAFF.

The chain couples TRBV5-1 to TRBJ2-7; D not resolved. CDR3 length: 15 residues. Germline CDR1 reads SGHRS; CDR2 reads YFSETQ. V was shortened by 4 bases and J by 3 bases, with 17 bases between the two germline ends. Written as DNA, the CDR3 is TGCGCCAGCAGCCAAGAGCTTGCAGGAAACTACGAGCAGTACTTC. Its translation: CASSQELAGNYEQYF.

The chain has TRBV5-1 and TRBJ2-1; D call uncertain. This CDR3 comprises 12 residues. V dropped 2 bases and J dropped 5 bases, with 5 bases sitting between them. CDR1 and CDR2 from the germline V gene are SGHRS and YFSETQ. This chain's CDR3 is CASSLIHNEQFF. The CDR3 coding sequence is TGCGCCAGCAGCTTAATCCACAATGAGCAGTTCTTC. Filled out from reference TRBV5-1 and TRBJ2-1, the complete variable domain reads KAGVTQTPRYLIKTRGQQVTLSCSPISGHRSVSWYQQTPGQGLQFLFEYFSETQRNKGNFPGRFSGRQFSNSRSEMNVSTLELGDSALYLCASSLIHNEQFFGPGTRLTVL.

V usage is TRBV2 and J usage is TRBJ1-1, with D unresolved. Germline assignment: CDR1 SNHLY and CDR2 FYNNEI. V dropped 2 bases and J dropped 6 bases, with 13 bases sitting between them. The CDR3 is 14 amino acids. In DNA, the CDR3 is TGTGCCAGCAGTGAAAGGCAGGTGGGCCCTGAAGCTTTCTTT. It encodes CASSERQVGPEAFF.

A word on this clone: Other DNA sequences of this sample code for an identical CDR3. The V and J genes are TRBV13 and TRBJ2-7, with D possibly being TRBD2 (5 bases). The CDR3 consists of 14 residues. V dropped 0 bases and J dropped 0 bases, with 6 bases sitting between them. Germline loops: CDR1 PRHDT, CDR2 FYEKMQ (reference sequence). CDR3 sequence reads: CASSLGGSSYEQYF. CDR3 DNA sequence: TGTGCCAGCAGCTTAGGGGGGAGCTCCTACGAGCAGTACTTC.

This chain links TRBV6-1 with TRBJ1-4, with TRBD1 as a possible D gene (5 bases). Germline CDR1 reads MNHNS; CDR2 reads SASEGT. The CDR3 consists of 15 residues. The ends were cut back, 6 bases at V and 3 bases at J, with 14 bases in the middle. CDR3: CASSSTRASNEKLFF. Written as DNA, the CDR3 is TGTGCCAGCAGCAGTACCAGGGCCTCTAATGAAAAACTGTTTTTT.